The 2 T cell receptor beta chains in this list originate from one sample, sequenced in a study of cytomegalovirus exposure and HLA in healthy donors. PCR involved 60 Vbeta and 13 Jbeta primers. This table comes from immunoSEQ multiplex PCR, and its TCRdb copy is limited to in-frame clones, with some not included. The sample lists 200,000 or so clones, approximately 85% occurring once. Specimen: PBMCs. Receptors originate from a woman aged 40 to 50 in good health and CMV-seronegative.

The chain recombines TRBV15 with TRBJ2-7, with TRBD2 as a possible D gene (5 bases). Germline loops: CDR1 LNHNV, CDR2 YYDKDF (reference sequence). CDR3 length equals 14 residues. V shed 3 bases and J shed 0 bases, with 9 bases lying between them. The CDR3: CATSRDWSSYEQYF. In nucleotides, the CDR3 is TGTGCCACCAGCAGGGACTGGAGCTCCTACGAGCAGTACTTC.

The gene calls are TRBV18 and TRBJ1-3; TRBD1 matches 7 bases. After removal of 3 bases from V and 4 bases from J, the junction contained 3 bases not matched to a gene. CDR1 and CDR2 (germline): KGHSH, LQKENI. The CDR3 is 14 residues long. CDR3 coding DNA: TGTGCCAGCTCACCGACAGGGTTGGGAAACACCATATATTTT. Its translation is CASSPTGLGNTIYF.